This T cell receptor (beta chain) was recorded in a study of neurological immune-mediated disorders. This clonotype was detected ten times or more. The unsorted libraries were produced from 2 million PBMCs held at -80 C. From germline, CDR1 is LGHNA and CDR2 YNFKEQ. The CDR3 contains 15 residues. V gave up 0 bases and J gave up 5 bases, with 13 bases separating them. MiXCR, applied by TCRdb to the 5' RACE reads, yields one record per CDR3 protein. Of tens of thousands of distinct CDR3 sequences in the sample, 10% to 15% were seen once. V and J are TRBV4-2 and TRBJ1-2; D may be TRBD1 (6 bases). Sequenced material: PBMCs. The clonotype was recovered from a woman aged 55-70 years with HTLV-1-associated myelopathy (HAM/TSP). DNA of the CDR3: TGTGCCAGCAGCCAAGATCACAGGGCCTCATATGGCTACACCTTC. The encoded protein is CASSQDHRASYGYTF.